Presented here are 28 T cell receptor beta chains from one specimen sequenced in a study of blood T cell repertoires in COVID-19 (dated by TCRdb to the early 2020s). Preparation of the library involved the immunoSEQ multiplex PCR assay. In TCRdb, the immuneACCESS table is reduced to in-frame sequences with V and J assigned. These tables do not hold every clone; where another copy was compared, an unresolved V gene accounts for under half, and the others remain unexplained. The sample includes roughly 280,000 clones, with roughly 90% observed a single time. About 2.2% of the sample comes from the top ten. The sequenced sample was peripheral blood. The receptors come from a woman between 50 and 59 years old who had recovered from COVID-19.

The chain combines TRBV6-1 with TRBJ1-1; TRBD1 matches 7 bases. The ends lost 3 bases at V and 4 bases at J; junction bases unmatched: 8. The length of the CDR3 is 15 residues. Germline lookup yields CDR1 MNHNS and CDR2 SASEGT. CDR3 nucleotide sequence: TGTGCCAGCAGTGATACCAAGGGACAGCTCACTGAAGCTTTCTTT. Its protein is CASSDTKGQLTEAFF.

The rearrangement uses TRBV9 and TRBJ1-4; 8 bases fit TRBD1. Germline V gene data show CDR1 as SGDLS and CDR2 as YYNGEE. J gave up 8 bases and V 4 bases, and 4 bases lay outside the gene matches. This CDR3 is 13 amino acids long. The CDR3 protein is CASSRTGNEKLFF. CDR3 DNA sequence: TGTGCCAGCAGCAGGACAGGGAACGAAAAACTGTTTTTT. Based on the CDR3 plus reference TRBV9 and TRBJ1-4, the full variable domain is DSGVTQTPKHLITATGQRVTLRCSPRSGDLSVYWYQQSLDQGLQFLIQYYNGEERAKGNILERFSAQQFPDLHSELNLSSLELGDSALYFCASSRTGNEKLFFGSGTQLSVL.

In nucleotides, the CDR3 is TGTGCCACCAGCAGAGATCTCCACACTGAAGCTTTCTTT. Protein product: CATSRDLHTEAFF. The chain joins TRBV15 to TRBJ1-1; unclear D gene. The germline V gene encodes CDR1 LNHNV and CDR2 YYDKDF (reference sequence). V shed 0 bases and J shed 3 bases, with 5 bases lying between them. This CDR3 comprises 13 residues.

The genes are TRBV5-1 and TRBJ2-7; 7 bases match TRBD2. The CDR3 has 14 amino acids. J gave up 2 bases and V 5 bases, and 7 bases lay outside the gene matches. The germline gives CDR1 SGHRS, CDR2 YFSETQ. The CDR3 DNA is TGCGCCAGCAGGTCCCGGGAGGTAACCTACGAGCAGTACTTC. Translation gives CASRSREVTYEQYF.

V gene TRBV28 combines with J gene TRBJ1-2; 7 positions agree with TRBD1. Trimming cost V 6 bases and J 8 bases; bases outside gene matches: 18. The CDR3 length is 16 residues. Germline values: CDR1 MDHEN, CDR2 SYDVKM. Here the CDR3 DNA reads TGTGCCAGCAGCCCTGCCCTTTTAAGACAGGGACAAGGCTACACCTTC. Translating it yields CASSPALLRQGQGYTF.

A note on this clone: At the DNA level, this CDR3 is encoded by other sequences in the same sample as well. The rearrangement links TRBV20-1 to TRBJ2-1; D gene uncertain. The V end lost 3 bases, the J end lost 6 bases, and 6 bases lay between the germline ends. The CDR3 sequence is 11 residues long. CDR1 DFQATT and CDR2 SNEGSKA come from the germline V gene (reference sequence). CDR3 amino acids: CSARRLNEQFF. CDR3 sequence (DNA): TGCAGTGCTAGGAGGCTCAATGAGCAGTTCTTC.

The chain uses TRBV2 and TRBJ1-2, with no clear D. The CDR3 is made up of 13 amino acids. Germline CDR1 and CDR2: SNHLY and FYNNEI. Trimming took off 7 bases at V and 8 bases at J, with 17 bases between the two ends. For the CDR3, the DNA is TGTGCCAGCACCTCCAGCGGACTTTCCGGCTACACCTTC. The encoded protein is CASTSSGLSGYTF.

V usage is TRBV24-1 and J usage is TRBJ2-5; TRBD2 is a possible D gene (5 bases). Per germline, CDR1 KGHDR and CDR2 SFDVKD. This CDR3 spans 13 amino acids. V gave up 3 bases and J gave up 5 bases, with 9 bases separating them. The CDR3 coding sequence is TGTGCCACCAGTGATGGGAGCCAGGAGACCCAGTACTTC. The encoded protein is CATSDGSQETQYF.

The chain has TRBV19 and TRBJ2-1; 11 bases agree with TRBD2. V shed 6 bases, J shed 7 bases, and the junction held 8 bases outside the gene matches. The CDR3 consists of 15 residues. The germline V gene has CDR1 LNHDA and CDR2 SQIVND (reference sequence). The CDR3 DNA follows: TGTGCCAGTAGATCGGAGACTAGCGGGAAAAATGAGCAGTTCTTC. Translating it yields CASRSETSGKNEQFF.

There are a few counts of this clone. The chain recombines TRBV18 with TRBJ1-3; the D gene is possibly TRBD1 (6 bases). The CDR3 has 13 residues. Germline CDR1 reads KGHSH; CDR2 reads LQKENI. V lost 8 bases and J 3 bases, leaving 11 bases between the germline ends. For the CDR3, the DNA is TGTGCCAGCCTAACAGGGTTTGGAAACACCATATATTTT. The encoded protein is CASLTGFGNTIYF.

This clone was seen at least ten times. This rearrangement joins TRBV9 to TRBJ2-7, with a tentative D call TRBD1 (6 bases). CDR3 length: 14 residues. Trimming stripped 1 base from V and 2 bases from J, with 10 bases between. Germline values: CDR1 SGDLS, CDR2 YYNGEE. In DNA, the CDR3 is TGTGCCAGCAGCGTACAGGGGTTGCCCTACGAGCAGTACTTC. Amino acid sequence: CASSVQGLPYEQYF.

The V and J genes are TRBV28 and TRBJ1-1; a possible D gene is TRBD1 (5 bases). The CDR3 extends over 12 amino acids. Trimming took 9 bases from V and 5 from J, leaving 13 bases between them. Germline V CDR1 and CDR2: MDHEN, SYDVKM. The CDR3 DNA reads as TGTGCCAGTCACAGGAGTAGGACTGAAGCTTTCTTT. This encodes CASHRSRTEAFF.

This chain connects TRBV10-3 to TRBJ1-2; 9 positions agree with TRBD1. Per germline, CDR1 ENHRY and CDR2 SYGVKD. The CDR3 runs 13 residues. V lost 6 bases, J lost 8 bases, and 7 bases stayed unmatched. CDR3 in DNA: TGTGCCATCAGGGACAGGGGATTGGGGGGCTACACCTTC. As protein: CAIRDRGLGGYTF.

Note on this clone: This sample also contains other DNA sequences that code for the same CDR3. V gene TRBV5-4 combines with J gene TRBJ2-1; 7 bases agree with TRBD1. The CDR3 totals 14 residues. Per germline, CDR1 SGHNT and CDR2 YYREEE (reference sequence). Germline trimming cut 4 bases from V and 3 bases from J; bases unmatched to any gene: 4. Here the CDR3 DNA reads TGTGCCAGCAGCCCCCGGGACAGCTACAATGAGCAGTTCTTC. Amino acid sequence: CASSPRDSYNEQFF.

The genes are TRBV5-8 and TRBJ2-2; 9 positions match TRBD1. There are 16 residues in the CDR3. Trimming removed 2 bases from V and 6 bases from J; junction bases left unmatched: 8. The V gene's germline CDR1 is SGHTS and CDR2 YDEGEE. The CDR3, as DNA: TGTGCCAGCAGCTTTTTTACGGGACAGGGTTCCGGGGAGCTGTTTTTT. This encodes CASSFFTGQGSGELFF. Filled out from reference TRBV5-8 and TRBJ2-2, the complete variable domain reads EAGVTQSPTHLIKTRGQQATLRCSPISGHTSVYWYQQALGLGLQFLLWYDEGEERNRGNFPPRFSGRQFPNYSSELNVNALELEDSALYLCASSFFTGQGSGELFFGEGSRLTVL.

V is TRBV6-5 and J is TRBJ2-7; maybe TRBD2 (5 bases). V lost 7 bases and J lost 8, with 15 bases in between. Germline V gives CDR1 MNHEY, CDR2 SVGAGI. This CDR3 has 12 residues. The CDR3 nucleotides read TGTGCCAGCACCAACAGAAGGAGGCAGCAGTACTTC. Protein: CASTNRRRQQYF.

V gene TRBV7-2 combines with J gene TRBJ2-3, with 11 bases matching TRBD2. The CDR3 sequence is 15 residues long. Germline CDR1 reads SGHTA; CDR2 reads FQGNSA. After removal of 2 bases from V and 5 bases from J, the junction contained 3 bases not matched to a gene. This CDR3 reads CASSLTSGGRDTQYF. CDR3 DNA: TGTGCCAGCAGCTTAACTAGCGGGGGCCGAGATACGCAGTATTTT.

V usage is TRBV5-4 and J usage is TRBJ2-2; possibly TRBD1 for D (5 bases). The V and J ends lost 4 bases and 7 bases respectively, with 14 bases between them. Germline V CDR1 and CDR2: SGHNT, YYREEE (reference sequence). This CDR3 is built from 14 residues. CDR3 loop: CASSPFQGGGELFF. The CDR3 coding sequence is TGTGCCAGCAGCCCCTTTCAGGGTGGCGGGGAGCTGTTTTTT.

This sequence joins TRBV6-5 and TRBJ2-2; D possibly corresponds to TRBD1 (5 bases). V lost 8 bases and J lost 5, with 15 bases in between. Germline V lookup: CDR1 MNHEY, CDR2 SVGAGI. CDR3 length: 14 amino acids. The chain's CDR3 is CASRHFKGTGELFF. CDR3 sequence (DNA): TGTGCCAGCCGGCATTTCAAGGGGACCGGGGAGCTGTTTTTT.

DNA of the CDR3: TGTGCCAGCAGTCGAGACAGGGGTAATTCCGGGGAGCTGTTTTTT. Translating gives CASSRDRGNSGELFF. The chain uses TRBV6-5 and TRBJ2-2; 8 bases are a match to TRBD1. The CDR3 has 15 residues. CDR1 MNHEY and CDR2 SVGAGI come from the germline V gene. J gave up 6 bases and V 5 bases, and 8 bases lay outside the gene matches.

This clone has only one observation. The chain employs TRBV18 and TRBJ1-6, with 9 bases identical to TRBD1. Germline V gene data show CDR1 as KGHSH and CDR2 as LQKENI. This CDR3 is 16 amino acids long. V trimming: 4 bases; J trimming: 5 bases; junction bases outside the gene matches: 6. CDR3: CASSRDRGTNNSPLHF. In DNA, the CDR3 is TGTGCCAGCTCACGCGACAGGGGGACAAATAATTCACCCCTCCACTTT.

The chain couples TRBV7-3 to TRBJ1-2; no clear D gene. The CDR3 has 13 amino acids. CDR1 is SGHTA, CDR2 FQGTGA, per germline. V gave up 3 bases and J gave up 7 bases, with 12 bases separating them. The chain's CDR3 is CASSLRAGSGYTF. CDR3 coding DNA: TGTGCCAGCAGCTTGCGGGCGGGTTCTGGCTACACCTTC.

The J gene is TRBJ1-5, the V gene TRBV18, with D maybe TRBD1 (5 bases). The CDR3 totals 14 residues. Per germline, CDR1 KGHSH and CDR2 LQKENI. Between the trimmed V and J ends, which lost 0 bases and 4 bases, there was a span of 7 bases. The CDR3 reads CASSPPGQNQPQHF. In DNA form, the CDR3 reads TGTGCCAGCTCACCACCAGGACAAAATCAGCCCCAGCATTTT.

The chain links TRBV6-5 to TRBJ1-2; 7 positions match TRBD1. With 7 bases clipped from V and 8 bases from J, the junction kept 7 bases outside the gene matches. CDR3 size: 12 residues. Germline V gene data show CDR1 as MNHEY and CDR2 as SVGAGI. The CDR3 spells CASTPRRGGYTF. The CDR3 nucleotides are TGTGCCAGCACTCCACGCAGGGGGGGCTACACCTTC.

The chain's CDR3 is CASSLVSRSSYEQYF. As DNA, the CDR3 is TGTGCCAGCAGCTTGGTATCTCGGTCGTCCTACGAGCAGTACTTC. The chain couples TRBV7-8 to TRBJ2-7, with no clear D. With 3 bases removed from V and 1 base from J, the gap between germline ends came to 13 bases. The germline gives CDR1 SGHVS, CDR2 FQNEAQ. The CDR3 consists of 15 residues.

The chain carries TRBV5-4 and TRBJ1-2, with D unclear. The V end was cut by 0 bases, the J end by 2 bases, with 5 bases between. CDR1 is SGHNT, CDR2 YYREEE, per germline (reference sequence). This CDR3 has 13 amino acids. The CDR3 reads CASSLDKNYGYTF. The CDR3 region has the DNA TGTGCCAGCAGCTTGGACAAGAACTATGGCTACACCTTC. The full variable domain, in which reference TRBV5-4 and TRBJ1-2 provide the parts outside the CDR3, is ETGVTQSPTHLIKTRGQQVTLRCSSQSGHNTVSWYQQALGQGPQFIFQYYREEENGRGNFPPRFSGLQFPNYSSELNVNALELDDSALYLCASSLDKNYGYTFGSGTRLTVV.

V usage is TRBV7-2 and J usage is TRBJ2-5, with 7 bases that match TRBD2. The CDR3 runs to 14 residues. Germline trimming cut 7 bases from V and 3 bases from J; bases unmatched to any gene: 8. Germline loops: CDR1 SGHTA, CDR2 FQGNSA. The CDR3 nucleotides read TGTGCCAGCAACTCTCGGGGGGTCGAAGAGACCCAGTACTTC. It yields the protein CASNSRGVEETQYF. Using reference TRBV7-2 and TRBJ2-5 for the parts outside the CDR3, the full variable domain is GAGVSQSPSNKVTEKGKDVELRCDPISGHTALYWYRQSLGQGLEFLIYFQGNSAPDKSGLPSDRFSAERTGGSVSTLTIQRTQQEDSAVYLCASNSRGVEETQYFGPGTRLLVL.

The V and J genes are TRBV4-1 and TRBJ1-3, with D tentatively TRBD1 (5 bases). Looked up from germline, CDR1 is MGHRA and CDR2 is YSYEKL. CDR3 size: 14 residues. The ends were cut back, 4 bases at V and 4 bases at J, with 11 bases in the middle. The CDR3 nucleotides are TGCGCCAGCAGCCCCGCAGGGATAGGAAACACCATATATTTT. This gives the protein CASSPAGIGNTIYF.